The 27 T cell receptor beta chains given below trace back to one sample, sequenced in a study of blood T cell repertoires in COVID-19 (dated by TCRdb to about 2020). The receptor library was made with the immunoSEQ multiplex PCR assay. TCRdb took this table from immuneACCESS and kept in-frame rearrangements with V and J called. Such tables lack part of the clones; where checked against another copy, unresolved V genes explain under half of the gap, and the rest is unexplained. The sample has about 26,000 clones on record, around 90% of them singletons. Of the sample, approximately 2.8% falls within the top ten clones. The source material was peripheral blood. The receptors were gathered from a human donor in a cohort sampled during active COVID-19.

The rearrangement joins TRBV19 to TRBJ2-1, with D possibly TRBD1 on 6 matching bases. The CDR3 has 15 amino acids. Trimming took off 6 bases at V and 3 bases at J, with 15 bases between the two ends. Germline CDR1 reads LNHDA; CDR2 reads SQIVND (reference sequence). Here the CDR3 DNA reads TGTGCCAGTAGATCGGGACACGAATACTACAATGAGCAGTTCTTC. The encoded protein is CASRSGHEYYNEQFF.

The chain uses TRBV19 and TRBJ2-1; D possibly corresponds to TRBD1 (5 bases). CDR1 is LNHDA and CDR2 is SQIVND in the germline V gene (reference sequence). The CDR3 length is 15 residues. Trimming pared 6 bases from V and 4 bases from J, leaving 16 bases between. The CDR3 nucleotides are TGTGCCAGTAGGGACCCAGGGATGGGGTACAATGAGCAGTTCTTC. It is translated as CASRDPGMGYNEQFF.

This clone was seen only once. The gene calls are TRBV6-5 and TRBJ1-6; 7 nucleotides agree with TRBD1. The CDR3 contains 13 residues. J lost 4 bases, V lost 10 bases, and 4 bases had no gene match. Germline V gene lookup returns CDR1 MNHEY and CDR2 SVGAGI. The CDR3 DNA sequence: TGTGCCACTCAGGGGGTTTATAATTCACCCCTCCACTTT. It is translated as CATQGVYNSPLHF.

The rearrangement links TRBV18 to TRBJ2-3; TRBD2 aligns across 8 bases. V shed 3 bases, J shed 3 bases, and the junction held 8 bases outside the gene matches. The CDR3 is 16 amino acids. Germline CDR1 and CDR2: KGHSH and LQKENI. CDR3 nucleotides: TGTGCCAGCTCACCCCCGCTAGCGGGTAAAACAGATACGCAGTATTTT. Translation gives CASSPPLAGKTDTQYF.

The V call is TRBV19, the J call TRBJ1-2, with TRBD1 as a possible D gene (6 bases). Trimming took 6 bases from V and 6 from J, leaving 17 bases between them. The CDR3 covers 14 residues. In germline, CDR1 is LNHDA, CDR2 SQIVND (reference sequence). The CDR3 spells CASRSLQGGDGYTF. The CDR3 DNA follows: TGTGCCAGTAGGTCTCTACAGGGTGGGGATGGCTACACCTTC. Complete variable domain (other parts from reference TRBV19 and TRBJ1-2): DGGITQSPKYLFRKEGQNVTLSCEQNLNHDAMYWYRQDPGQGLRLIYYSQIVNDFQKGDIAEGYSVSREKKESFPLTVTSAQKNPTAFYLCASRSLQGGDGYTFGSGTRLTVV.

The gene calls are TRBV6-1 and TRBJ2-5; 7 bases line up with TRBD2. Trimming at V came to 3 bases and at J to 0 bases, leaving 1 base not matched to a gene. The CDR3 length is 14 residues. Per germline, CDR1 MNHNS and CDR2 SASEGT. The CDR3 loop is CASSEGTNQETQYF. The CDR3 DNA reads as TGTGCCAGCAGTGAGGGGACTAACCAAGAGACCCAGTACTTC.

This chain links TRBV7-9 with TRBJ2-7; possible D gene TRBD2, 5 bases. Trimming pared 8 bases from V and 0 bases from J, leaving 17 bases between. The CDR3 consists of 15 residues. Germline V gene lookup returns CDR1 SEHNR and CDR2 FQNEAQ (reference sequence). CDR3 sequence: CASADLSGYSYEQYF. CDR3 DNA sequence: TGTGCCAGCGCGGATCTCAGCGGTTACTCCTACGAGCAGTACTTC.

The CDR3 DNA sequence: TGTGCCAGCAGGCCGGGACAGAACACTGAAGCTTTCTTT. Translated: CASRPGQNTEAFF. The rearrangement uses TRBV28 and TRBJ1-1; perhaps TRBD1 as D (6 bases). Germline loops: CDR1 MDHEN, CDR2 SYDVKM. Trimming removed 6 bases at V and 1 base at J, with 9 bases between. The CDR3 covers 13 residues.

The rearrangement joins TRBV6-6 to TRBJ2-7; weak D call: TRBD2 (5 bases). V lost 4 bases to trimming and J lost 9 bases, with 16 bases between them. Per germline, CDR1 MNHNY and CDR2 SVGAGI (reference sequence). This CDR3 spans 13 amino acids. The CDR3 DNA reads TGTGCCAGCAGTTCTAACGACTATCTGGGGCAGTACTTC. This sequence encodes CASSSNDYLGQYF.

The CDR3 region is CASSLAIPGASSPLHF. The CDR3 DNA reads TGCGCCAGCAGCTTGGCCATCCCAGGGGCCAGTTCACCCCTCCACTTT. V gene TRBV5-1 combines with J gene TRBJ1-6, with D possibly TRBD1 on 6 matching bases. The CDR3 loop spans 16 amino acids. Germline lookup yields CDR1 SGHRS and CDR2 YFSETQ. Trimming took 0 bases from V and 9 from J, leaving 16 bases between them. Together with reference TRBV5-1 and TRBJ1-6, the CDR3 gives the full variable domain: KAGVTQTPRYLIKTRGQQVTLSCSPISGHRSVSWYQQTPGQGLQFLFEYFSETQRNKGNFPGRFSGRQFSNSRSEMNVSTLELGDSALYLCASSLAIPGASSPLHFGNGTRLTVT.

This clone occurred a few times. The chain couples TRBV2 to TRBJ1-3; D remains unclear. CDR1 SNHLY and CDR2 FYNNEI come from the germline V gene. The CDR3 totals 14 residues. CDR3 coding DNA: TGTGCTTGCTTTGCAGGCCACTCTGGAAACACCATATATTTT. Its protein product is CACFAGHSGNTIYF.

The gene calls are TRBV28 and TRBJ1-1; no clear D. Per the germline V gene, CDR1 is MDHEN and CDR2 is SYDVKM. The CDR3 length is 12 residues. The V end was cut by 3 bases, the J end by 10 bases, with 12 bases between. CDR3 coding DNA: TGTGCCAGCAGTTTTACGGTAAATAGAGCTTTCTTT. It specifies CASSFTVNRAFF. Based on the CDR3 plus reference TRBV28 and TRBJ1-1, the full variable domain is DVKVTQSSRYLVKRTGEKVFLECVQDMDHENMFWYRQDPGLGLRLIYFSYDVKMKEKGDIPEGYSVSREKKERFSLILESASTNQTSMYLCASSFTVNRAFFGQGTRLTVV.

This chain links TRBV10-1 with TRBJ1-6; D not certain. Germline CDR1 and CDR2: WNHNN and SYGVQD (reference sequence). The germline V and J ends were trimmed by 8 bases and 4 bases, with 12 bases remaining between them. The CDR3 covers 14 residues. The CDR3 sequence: CASWENLYNSPLHF. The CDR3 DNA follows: TGCGCCAGCTGGGAGAATCTTTATAATTCACCCCTCCACTTT.

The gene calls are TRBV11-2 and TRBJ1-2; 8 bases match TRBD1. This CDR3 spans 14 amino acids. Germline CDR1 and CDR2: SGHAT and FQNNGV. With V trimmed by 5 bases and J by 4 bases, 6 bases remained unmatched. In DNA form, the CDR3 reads TGTGCCAGCAGCCTAGGACAGGGCGGCTATGGCTACACCTTC. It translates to CASSLGQGGYGYTF.

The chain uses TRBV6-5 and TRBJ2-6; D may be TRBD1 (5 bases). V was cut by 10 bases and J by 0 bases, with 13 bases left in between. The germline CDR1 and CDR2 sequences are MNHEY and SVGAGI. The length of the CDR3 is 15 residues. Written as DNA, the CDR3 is TGTGCCACCTATGACAGCTACTCTGGGGCCAACGTCCTGACTTTC. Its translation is CATYDSYSGANVLTF.

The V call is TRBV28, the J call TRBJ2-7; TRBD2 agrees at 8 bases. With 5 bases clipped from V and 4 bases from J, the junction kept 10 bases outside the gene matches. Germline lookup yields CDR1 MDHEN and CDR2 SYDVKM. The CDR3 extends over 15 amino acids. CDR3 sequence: CASSPRGAGVYEQYF. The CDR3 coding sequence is TGTGCCAGCAGTCCCAGGGGAGCGGGGGTGTACGAGCAGTACTTC.

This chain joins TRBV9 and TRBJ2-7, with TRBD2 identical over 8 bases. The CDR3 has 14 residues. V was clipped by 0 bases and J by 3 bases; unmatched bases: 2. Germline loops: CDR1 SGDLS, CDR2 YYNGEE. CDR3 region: CASSVDGRGYEQYF. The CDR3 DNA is TGTGCCAGCAGCGTAGACGGGAGGGGCTACGAGCAGTACTTC. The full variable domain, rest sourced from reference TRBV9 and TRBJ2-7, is DSGVTQTPKHLITATGQRVTLRCSPRSGDLSVYWYQQSLDQGLQFLIQYYNGEERAKGNILERFSAQQFPDLHSELNLSSLELGDSALYFCASSVDGRGYEQYFGPGTRLTVT.

This CDR3 is CAWRGKAGADQETQYF. The CDR3 DNA follows: TGTGCCTGGAGAGGGAAGGCGGGGGCCGACCAAGAGACCCAGTACTTC. The chain recombines TRBV30 with TRBJ2-5; TRBD2 might be the D (7 bases). CDR3 length: 16 residues. V was trimmed by 3 bases and J by 0 bases, leaving 17 bases between them. Germline V CDR1 and CDR2: GTSNPN, SVGIG (reference sequence).

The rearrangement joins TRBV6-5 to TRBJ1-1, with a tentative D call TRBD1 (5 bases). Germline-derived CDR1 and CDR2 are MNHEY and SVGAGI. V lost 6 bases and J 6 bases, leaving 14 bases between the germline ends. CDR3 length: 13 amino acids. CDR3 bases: TGTGCCAGCAGGCGGGGGAGGATCGCTGAAGCTTTCTTT. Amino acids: CASRRGRIAEAFF.

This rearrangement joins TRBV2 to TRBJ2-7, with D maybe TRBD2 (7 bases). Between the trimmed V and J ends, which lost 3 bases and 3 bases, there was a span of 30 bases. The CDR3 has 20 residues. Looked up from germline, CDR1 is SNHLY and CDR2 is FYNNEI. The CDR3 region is CASSESTGGLISGNYYEQYF. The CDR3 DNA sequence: TGTGCCAGCAGTGAGTCGACAGGAGGACTGATAAGCGGGAACTACTACGAGCAGTACTTC.

CDR3 nucleotide sequence: TGTGCCAGCAGCCGTCCAGGGGTTCGCAACACCTTC. It encodes CASSRPGVRNTF. This chain connects TRBV16 to TRBJ1-2; D is possibly TRBD1 (6 bases). This CDR3 has 12 amino acids. With 4 bases removed from V and 12 bases from J, the gap between germline ends came to 15 bases. Germline values: CDR1 KGHSY, CDR2 FQNENV.

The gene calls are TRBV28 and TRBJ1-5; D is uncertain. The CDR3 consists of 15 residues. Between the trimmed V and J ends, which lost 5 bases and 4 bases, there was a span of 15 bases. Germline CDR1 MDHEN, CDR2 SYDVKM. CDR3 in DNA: TGTGCCAGCAGTAGCCTAATTTCATTTAATCAGCCCCAGCATTTT. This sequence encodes CASSSLISFNQPQHF.

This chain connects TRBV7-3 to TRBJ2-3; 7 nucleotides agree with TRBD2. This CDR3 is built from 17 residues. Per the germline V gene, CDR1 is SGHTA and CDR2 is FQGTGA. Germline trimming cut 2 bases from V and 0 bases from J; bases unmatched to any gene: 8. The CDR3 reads CASSLGPWRGSTDTQYF. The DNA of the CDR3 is TGTGCCAGCAGCTTAGGTCCCTGGCGGGGGAGCACAGATACGCAGTATTTT. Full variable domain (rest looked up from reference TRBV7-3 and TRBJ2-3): GAGVSQTPSNKVTEKGKYVELRCDPISGHTALYWYRQSLGQGPEFLIYFQGTGAADDSGLPNDRFFAVRPEGSVSTLKIQRTERGDSAVYLCASSLGPWRGSTDTQYFGPGTRLTVL.

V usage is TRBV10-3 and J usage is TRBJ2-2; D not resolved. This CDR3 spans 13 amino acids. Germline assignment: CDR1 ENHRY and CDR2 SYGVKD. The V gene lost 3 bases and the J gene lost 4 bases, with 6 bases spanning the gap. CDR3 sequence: CAISEVSTGELFF. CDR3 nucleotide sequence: TGTGCCATCAGTGAAGTGAGCACCGGGGAGCTGTTTTTT.

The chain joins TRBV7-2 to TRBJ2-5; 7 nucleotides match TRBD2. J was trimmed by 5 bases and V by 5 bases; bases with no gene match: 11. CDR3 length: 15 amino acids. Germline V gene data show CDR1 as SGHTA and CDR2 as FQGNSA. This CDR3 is CASSHPTSFLETQYF. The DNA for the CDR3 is TGTGCCAGCAGCCACCCGACTAGCTTTCTGGAGACCCAGTACTTC.

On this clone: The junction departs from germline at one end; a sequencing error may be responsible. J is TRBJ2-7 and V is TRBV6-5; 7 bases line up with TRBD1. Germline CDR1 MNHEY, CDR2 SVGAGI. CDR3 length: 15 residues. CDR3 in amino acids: CASSYSQGPNYEQYF. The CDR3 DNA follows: TGTGCCAGCAGCTACTCACAGGGGCCAAACTACGAGCAGTACTTC.

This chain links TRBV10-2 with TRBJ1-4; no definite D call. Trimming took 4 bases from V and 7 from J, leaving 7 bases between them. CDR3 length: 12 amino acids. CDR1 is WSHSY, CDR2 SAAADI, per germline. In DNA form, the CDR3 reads TGCGCCAGCAGTGGGGAGGCTGAAAAACTGTTTTTT. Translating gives CASSGEAEKLFF.